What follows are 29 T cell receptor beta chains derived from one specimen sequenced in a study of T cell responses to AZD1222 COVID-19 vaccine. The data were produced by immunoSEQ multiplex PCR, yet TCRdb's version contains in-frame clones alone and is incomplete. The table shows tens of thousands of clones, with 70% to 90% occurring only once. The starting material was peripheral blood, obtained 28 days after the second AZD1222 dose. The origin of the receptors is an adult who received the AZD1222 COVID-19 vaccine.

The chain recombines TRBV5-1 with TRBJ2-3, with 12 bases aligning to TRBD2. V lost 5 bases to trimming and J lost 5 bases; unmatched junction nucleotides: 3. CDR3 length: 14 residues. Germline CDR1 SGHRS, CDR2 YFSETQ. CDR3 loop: CASRLAGGEDTQYF. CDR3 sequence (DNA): TGCGCCAGCAGGCTAGCGGGAGGGGAAGATACGCAGTATTTT. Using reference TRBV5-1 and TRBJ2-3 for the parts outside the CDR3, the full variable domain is KAGVTQTPRYLIKTRGQQVTLSCSPISGHRSVSWYQQTPGQGLQFLFEYFSETQRNKGNFPGRFSGRQFSNSRSEMNVSTLELGDSALYLCASRLAGGEDTQYFGPGTRLTVL.

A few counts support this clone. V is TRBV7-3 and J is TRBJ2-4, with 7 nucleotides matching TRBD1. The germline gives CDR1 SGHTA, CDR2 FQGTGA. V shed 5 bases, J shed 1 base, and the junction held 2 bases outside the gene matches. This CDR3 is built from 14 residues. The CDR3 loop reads CASSLTGAKNIQYF. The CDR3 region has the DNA TGTGCCAGCAGCCTGACAGGGGCCAAAAACATTCAGTACTTC.

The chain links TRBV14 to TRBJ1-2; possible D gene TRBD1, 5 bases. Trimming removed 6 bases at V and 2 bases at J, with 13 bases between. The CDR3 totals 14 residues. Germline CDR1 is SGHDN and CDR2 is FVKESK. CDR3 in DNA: TGTGCCAGCAGTCGGGACCTCCTAAACTATGGCTACACCTTC. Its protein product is CASSRDLLNYGYTF.

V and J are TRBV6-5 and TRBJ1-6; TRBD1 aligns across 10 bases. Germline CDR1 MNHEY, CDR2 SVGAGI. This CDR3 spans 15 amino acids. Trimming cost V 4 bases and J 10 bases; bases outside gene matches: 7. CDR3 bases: TGTGCCAGCAGTTTGGGACAGGGGTACAGGTCACCCCTCCACTTT. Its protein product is CASSLGQGYRSPLHF.

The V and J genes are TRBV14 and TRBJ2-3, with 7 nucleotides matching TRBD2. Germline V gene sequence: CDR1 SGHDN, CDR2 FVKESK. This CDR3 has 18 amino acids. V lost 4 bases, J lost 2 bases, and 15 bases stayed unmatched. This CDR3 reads CASSPTGRFSGPTDTQYF. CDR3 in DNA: TGTGCCAGCAGCCCAACCGGGAGGTTCAGTGGCCCCACAGATACGCAGTATTTT.

CDR3 protein: CASSYSGTPAQYF. DNA for the CDR3: TGTGCCAGCAGCTATTCCGGGACTCCGGCGCAGTATTTT. The chain recombines TRBV7-9 with TRBJ2-3; TRBD2 is a possible D gene (6 bases). V lost 4 bases and J 10 bases, leaving 15 bases between the germline ends. The germline V gene has CDR1 SEHNR and CDR2 FQNEAQ (reference sequence). This CDR3 is built from 13 residues.

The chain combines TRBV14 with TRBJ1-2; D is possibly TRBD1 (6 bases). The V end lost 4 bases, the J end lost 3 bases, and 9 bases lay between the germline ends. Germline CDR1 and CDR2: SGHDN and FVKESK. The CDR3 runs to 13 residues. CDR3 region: CASSLQGYYGYTF. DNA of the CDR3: TGTGCCAGCAGCCTACAGGGCTACTATGGCTACACCTTC.

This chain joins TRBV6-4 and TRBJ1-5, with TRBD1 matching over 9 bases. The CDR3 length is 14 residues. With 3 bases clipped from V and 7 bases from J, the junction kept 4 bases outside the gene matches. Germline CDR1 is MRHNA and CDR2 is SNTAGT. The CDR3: CASSEKTGGQPQHF. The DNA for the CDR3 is TGTGCCAGCAGTGAAAAGACAGGGGGGCAGCCCCAGCATTTT.

The CDR3 DNA sequence: TGTGCCAGCAGCATAGGGACTAGCGGAGAAGAGACCCAGTACTTC. Its translation is CASSIGTSGEETQYF. The rearrangement joins TRBV7-3 to TRBJ2-5; 11 bases fit TRBD2. CDR1 is SGHTA and CDR2 is FQGTGA in the germline V gene. The CDR3 extends over 15 amino acids. Trimming took 5 bases from V and 3 from J; bases not matched to a gene: 5.

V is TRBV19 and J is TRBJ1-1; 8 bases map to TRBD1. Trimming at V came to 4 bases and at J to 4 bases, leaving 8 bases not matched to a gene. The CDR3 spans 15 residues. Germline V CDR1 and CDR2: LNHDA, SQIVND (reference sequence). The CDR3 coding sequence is TGTGCCAGTAGTAAAGGCGGACAGGGCAGCACTGAAGCTTTCTTT. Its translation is CASSKGGQGSTEAFF.

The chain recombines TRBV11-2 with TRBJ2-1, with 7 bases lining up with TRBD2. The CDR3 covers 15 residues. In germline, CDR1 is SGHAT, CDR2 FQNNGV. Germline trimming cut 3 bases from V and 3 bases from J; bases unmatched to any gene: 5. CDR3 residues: CASSFGLVVYNEQFF. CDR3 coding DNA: TGTGCCAGCAGCTTTGGACTAGTGGTCTACAATGAGCAGTTCTTC.

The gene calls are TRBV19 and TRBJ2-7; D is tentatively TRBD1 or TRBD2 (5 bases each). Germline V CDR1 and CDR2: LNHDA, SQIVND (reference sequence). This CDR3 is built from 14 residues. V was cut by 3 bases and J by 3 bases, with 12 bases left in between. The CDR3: CASSIGRESYEQYF. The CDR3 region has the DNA TGTGCCAGTAGTATCGGCAGGGAGAGCTACGAGCAGTACTTC.

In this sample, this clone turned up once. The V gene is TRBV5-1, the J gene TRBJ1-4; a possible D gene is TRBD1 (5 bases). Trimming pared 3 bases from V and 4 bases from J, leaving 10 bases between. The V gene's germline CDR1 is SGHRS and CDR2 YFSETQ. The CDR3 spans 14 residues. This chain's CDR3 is CASSSDSVNEKLFF. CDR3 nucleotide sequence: TGCGCCAGCAGCTCAGACAGTGTTAATGAAAAACTGTTTTTT.

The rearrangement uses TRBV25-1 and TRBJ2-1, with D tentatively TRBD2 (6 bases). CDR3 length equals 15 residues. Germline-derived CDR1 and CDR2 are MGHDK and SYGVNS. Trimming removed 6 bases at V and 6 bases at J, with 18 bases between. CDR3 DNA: TGTGCCAGCAGCGGGGCGGGGCGGGGCATCAATGAGCAGTTCTTC. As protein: CASSGAGRGINEQFF.

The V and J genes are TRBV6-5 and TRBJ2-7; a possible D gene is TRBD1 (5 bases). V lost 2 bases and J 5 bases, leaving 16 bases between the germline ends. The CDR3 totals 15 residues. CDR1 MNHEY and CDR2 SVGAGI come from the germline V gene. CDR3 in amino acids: CASSYIAGREHEQYF. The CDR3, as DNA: TGTGCCAGCAGTTACATCGCAGGCAGGGAACACGAGCAGTACTTC.

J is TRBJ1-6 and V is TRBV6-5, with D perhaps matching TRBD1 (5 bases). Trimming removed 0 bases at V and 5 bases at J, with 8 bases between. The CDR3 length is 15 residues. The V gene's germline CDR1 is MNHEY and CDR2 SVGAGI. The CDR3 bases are TGTGCCAGCAGTTACTCGGGCAGGGATAATTCACCCCTCCACTTT. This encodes CASSYSGRDNSPLHF.

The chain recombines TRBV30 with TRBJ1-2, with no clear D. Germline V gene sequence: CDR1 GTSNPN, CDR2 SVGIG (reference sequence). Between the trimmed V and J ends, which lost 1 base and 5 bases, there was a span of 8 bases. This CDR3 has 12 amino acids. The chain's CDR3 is CAWSGGLYGYTF. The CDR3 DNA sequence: TGTGCCTGGAGTGGTGGGCTATATGGCTACACCTTC.

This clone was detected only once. CDR3 sequence reads: CAWNIQGDYGYTF. CDR3 DNA: TGTGCCTGGAACATCCAGGGAGACTATGGCTACACCTTC. V is TRBV30 and J is TRBJ1-2, with a possible D match to TRBD1 (5 bases). V gave up 4 bases and J gave up 3 bases, with 12 bases separating them. CDR3 length equals 13 residues. Germline assignment: CDR1 GTSNPN and CDR2 SVGIG (reference sequence).

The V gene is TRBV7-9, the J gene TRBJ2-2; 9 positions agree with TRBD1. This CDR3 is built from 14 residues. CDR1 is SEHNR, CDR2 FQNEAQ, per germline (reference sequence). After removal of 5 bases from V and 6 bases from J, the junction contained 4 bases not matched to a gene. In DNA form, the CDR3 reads TGTGCCAGCAGCAGGGACAGGGTGGCCGGGGAGCTGTTTTTT. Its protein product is CASSRDRVAGELFF.

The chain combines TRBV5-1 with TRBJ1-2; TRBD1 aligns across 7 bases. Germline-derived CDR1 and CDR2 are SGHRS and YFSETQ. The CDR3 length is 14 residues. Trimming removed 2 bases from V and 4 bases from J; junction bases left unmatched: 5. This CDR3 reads CASSFAGDSYGYTF. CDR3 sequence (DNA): TGCGCCAGCAGCTTTGCGGGGGACAGCTATGGCTACACCTTC.

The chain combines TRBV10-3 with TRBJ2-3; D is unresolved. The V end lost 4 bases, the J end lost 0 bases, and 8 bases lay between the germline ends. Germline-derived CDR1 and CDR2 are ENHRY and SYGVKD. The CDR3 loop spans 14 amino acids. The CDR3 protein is CAISGLSSTDTQYF. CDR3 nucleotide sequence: TGTGCCATCAGTGGACTCTCTAGCACAGATACGCAGTATTTT.

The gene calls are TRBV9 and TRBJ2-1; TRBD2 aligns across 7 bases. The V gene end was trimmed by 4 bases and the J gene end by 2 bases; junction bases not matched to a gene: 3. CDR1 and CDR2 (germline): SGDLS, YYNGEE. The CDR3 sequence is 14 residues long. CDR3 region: CASSTSDTYNEQFF. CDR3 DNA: TGTGCCAGCAGCACTAGCGATACCTACAATGAGCAGTTCTTC.

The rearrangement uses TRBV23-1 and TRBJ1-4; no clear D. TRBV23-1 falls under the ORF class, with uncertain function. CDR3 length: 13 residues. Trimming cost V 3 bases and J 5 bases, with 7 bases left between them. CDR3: CASSHGGNEKLFF. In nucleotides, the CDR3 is TGCGCCAGCAGTCATGGAGGGAATGAAAAACTGTTTTTT.

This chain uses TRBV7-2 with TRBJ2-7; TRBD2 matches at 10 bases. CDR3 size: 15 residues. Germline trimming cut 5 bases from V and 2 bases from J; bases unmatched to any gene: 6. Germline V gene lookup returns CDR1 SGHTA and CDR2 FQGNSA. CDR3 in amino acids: CASSDPGLATYEQYF. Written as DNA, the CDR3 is TGTGCCAGCAGCGACCCGGGACTAGCGACCTACGAGCAGTACTTC.

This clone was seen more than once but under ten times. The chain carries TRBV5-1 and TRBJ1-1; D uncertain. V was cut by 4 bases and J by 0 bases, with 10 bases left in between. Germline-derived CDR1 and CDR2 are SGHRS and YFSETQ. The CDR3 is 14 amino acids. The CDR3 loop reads CASSPVGVNTEAFF. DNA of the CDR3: TGCGCCAGCAGCCCGGTGGGAGTGAACACTGAAGCTTTCTTT.

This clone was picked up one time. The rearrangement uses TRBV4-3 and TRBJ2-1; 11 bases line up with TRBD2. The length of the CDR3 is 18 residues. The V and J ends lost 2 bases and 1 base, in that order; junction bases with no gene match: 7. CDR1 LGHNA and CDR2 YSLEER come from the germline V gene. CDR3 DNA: TGCGCCAGCAGCCAACTTAGCGGGAGGGCCTCTTCCTACAATGAGCAGTTCTTC. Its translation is CASSQLSGRASSYNEQFF.

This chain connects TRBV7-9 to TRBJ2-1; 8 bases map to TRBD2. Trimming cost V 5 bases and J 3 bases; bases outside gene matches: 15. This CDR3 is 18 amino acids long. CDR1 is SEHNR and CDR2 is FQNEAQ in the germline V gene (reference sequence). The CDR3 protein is CASSTTTPLREVYNEQFF. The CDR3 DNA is TGTGCCAGCAGCACTACCACCCCTCTGCGGGAGGTCTACAATGAGCAGTTCTTC.

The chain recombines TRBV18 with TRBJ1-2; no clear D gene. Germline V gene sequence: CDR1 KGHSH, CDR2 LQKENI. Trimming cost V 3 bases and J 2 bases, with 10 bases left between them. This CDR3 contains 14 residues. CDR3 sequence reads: CASSPDRTNYGYTF. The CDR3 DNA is TGTGCCAGCTCACCGGACCGGACGAACTATGGCTACACCTTC.

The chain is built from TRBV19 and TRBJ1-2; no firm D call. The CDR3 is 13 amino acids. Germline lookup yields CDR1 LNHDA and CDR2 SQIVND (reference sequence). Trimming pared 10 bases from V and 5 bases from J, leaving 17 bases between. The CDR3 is CATTDRSMYGYTF. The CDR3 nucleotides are TGTGCCACTACGGACCGTTCGATGTATGGCTACACCTTC. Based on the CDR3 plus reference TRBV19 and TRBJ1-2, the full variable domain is DGGITQSPKYLFRKEGQNVTLSCEQNLNHDAMYWYRQDPGQGLRLIYYSQIVNDFQKGDIAEGYSVSREKKESFPLTVTSAQKNPTAFYLCATTDRSMYGYTFGSGTRLTVV.